Here is one T cell receptor beta chain with its context. What it binds is unknown. CDR3 length equals 15 residues. V was clipped by 5 bases and J by 3 bases, with 16 bases between them. Looked up from germline, CDR1 is LNHDA and CDR2 is SQIVND (reference sequence). Profiled with immunoSEQ multiplex PCR; TCRdb holds only in-frame clones, not every one. The sample has about 77,000 clones, 83% seen once. Systemic immunosuppression or autoimmune disease history was grounds to exclude patients. At baseline, cycle 4 day 1, and cycle 7 day 1, blood was sampled. This specimen belongs to a study of OX40 agonist ivuxolimab in advanced cancers. Across the study: As their treatment, patients were administered ivuxolimab, an agonistic anti-OX40 (CD134) antibody. Overall study results and limits: The investigators did not determine what antigen specificity the expanded peripheral T cells had.

The rearrangement uses TRBV19 and TRBJ1-2; D might be TRBD1 (6 bases). The input for sequencing was CD4+ or CD8+ T cells sorted from blood, taken in a trial of the OX40 agonist ivuxolimab. The receptor was derived from an adult with an advanced solid tumor such as melanoma, head and neck, liver or kidney cancer. The CDR3 sequence: CASSPGGGVDYGYTF. CDR3 bases: TGTGCCAGTAGTCCCGGGGGGGGCGTCGACTATGGCTACACCTTC.